This is a list of T cell receptor beta chains from one sample in a study of PD-L1 blockade in urothelial cancer. Assay used: immunoSEQ multiplex PCR; TCRdb lists only in-frame clones, some missing. The sample has approximately 52,000 clones; about 85% are singletons. Sequences were derived from PBMCs, sampled around atezolizumab (anti-PD-L1) treatment. These receptors all come from a man in his sixties or seventies with urothelial cancer. Both conserved end residues are part of each CDR3. A D gene is named only where the DNA matches it firmly. The size of a clone is reported for some rows only, either as once, few or many, or as a class for expanded clones.

TRBV4-1	TRBJ2-2	TRBD2	-	CASSQPGGDGELFF	TGCGCCAGCAGCCAACCCGGGGGGGACGGGGAGCTGTTTTTT
TRBV27	TRBJ2-7	TRBD1	-	CASSLPGQGAQQQYF	TGTGCCAGCAGTTTACCGGGACAGGGGGCTCAACAGCAGTACTTC
TRBV7-9	TRBJ2-1	TRBD1	-	CASRHRDRAYNEQFF	TGTGCCAGCAGACACCGGGACAGGGCCTACAATGAGCAGTTCTTC
TRBV2	TRBJ1-1	-	once	CASGLGVALNTEAFF	TGTGCCAGCGGATTAGGGGTTGCCCTGAACACTGAAGCTTTCTTT
TRBV7-9	TRBJ2-1	-	-	CASSSPLYANEQFF	TGTGCCAGCAGCTCCCCACTGTATGCCAATGAGCAGTTCTTC
TRBV7-2	TRBJ2-1	TRBD2	-	CASSLTLAGALYNEQFF	TGTGCCAGCAGCCTAACCCTAGCGGGAGCCCTCTACAATGAGCAGTTCTTC
TRBV11-2	TRBJ2-3	-	-	CASSLAGVWDTQYF	TGTGCCAGCAGCTTAGCGGGAGTCTGGGATACGCAGTATTTT
TRBV5-8	TRBJ2-1	TRBD2	-	CASSLGLAGNEQFF	TGTGCCAGCAGCCTGGGACTAGCGGGGAATGAGCAGTTCTTC
TRBV28	TRBJ2-7	-	-	CASEGAGSSYEQYF	TGTGCCAGCGAGGGGGCGGGGAGCTCCTACGAGCAGTACTTC
TRBV5-1	TRBJ2-2	TRBD2	few	CASSLSGINTGELFF	TGCGCCAGCAGCTTGAGCGGGATCAACACCGGGGAGCTGTTTTTT
TRBV19	TRBJ1-3	TRBD1	-	CASSIRPGTGPGNTIYF	TGTGCCAGTAGTATAAGACCCGGGACAGGCCCGGGAAACACCATATATTTT
TRBV10-3	TRBJ1-2	-	once	CAISDSDYGYTF	TGTGCCATCAGTGACTCTGACTATGGCTACACCTTC
TRBV6-5	TRBJ2-7	TRBD1	-	CASSPPDRIHEQYF	TGTGCCAGCAGCCCCCCGGACAGGATCCACGAGCAGTACTTC
TRBV5-1	TRBJ1-2	TRBD1	-	CASNPGTGGYGYTF	TGCGCCAGCAACCCCGGGACAGGGGGCTATGGCTACACCTTC
TRBV7-9	TRBJ2-2	-	-	CASSSLTGELFF	TGTGCCAGCAGCTCTTTGACCGGGGAGCTGTTTTTT
TRBV9	TRBJ1-2	TRBD1	few	CASSVGTGKGGYTF	TGTGCCAGCAGCGTAGGGACAGGGAAGGGTGGCTACACCTTC
TRBV19	TRBJ1-2	-	-	CASRTSDSRGGSDGYTF	TGTGCCAGCCGAACCTCGGACAGCAGGGGAGGGAGTGATGGCTACACCTTC
TRBV19	TRBJ1-5	-	-	CASSINREGPQHF	TGTGCCAGTAGTATAAATCGGGAGGGACCCCAGCATTTT
TRBV28	TRBJ2-1	TRBD1	-	CASRTPGQGDNEQFF	TGTGCCAGCAGAACTCCTGGACAGGGTGACAATGAGCAGTTCTTC
TRBV4-2	TRBJ2-7	-	-	CASSQTWQGSPEQYF	TGTGCCAGCAGCCAAACTTGGCAGGGGTCCCCCGAGCAGTACTTC
TRBV18	TRBJ1-1	-	-	CASSPYGGDTEAFF	TGTGCCAGCTCACCATACGGGGGGGACACTGAAGCTTTCTTT
TRBV5-4	TRBJ2-5	-	-	CASSLPSGRETQYF	TGTGCCAGCAGCCTTCCCAGCGGAAGGGAGACCCAGTACTTC
TRBV5-4	TRBJ2-2	TRBD2	-	CASSLRLAGGDTGELFF	TGTGCCAGCAGCTTGAGGCTAGCGGGAGGGGACACCGGGGAGCTGTTTTTT
TRBV5-6	TRBJ2-1	TRBD1	-	CASSEVGGTGQGNEQFF	TGTGCCAGCAGCGAAGTGGGCGGGACAGGGCAAGGGAATGAGCAGTTCTTC
TRBV19	TRBJ1-1	-	medium-sized	CASSMYSYTEAFF	TGTGCCAGTAGTATGTACAGTTACACTGAAGCTTTCTTT
TRBV29-1	TRBJ1-2	TRBD1	once	CSVGSGGDRADGYTF	TGCAGCGTTGGATCAGGTGGGGACAGGGCGGATGGCTACACCTTC
TRBV7-8	TRBJ2-4	-	-	CASSYSGKNIQYF	TGTGCCAGCAGCTATTCGGGGAAAAACATTCAGTACTTC
TRBV7-9	TRBJ2-2	-	-	CASSILSIGDTGELFF	TGTGCCAGCAGTATCCTGTCCATCGGGGACACCGGGGAGCTGTTTTTT
TRBV28	TRBJ2-7	TRBD1	-	CATDRGAGEQYF	TGTGCCACCGACAGGGGGGCCGGTGAGCAGTACTTC
TRBV6-5	TRBJ1-3	-	-	CASSYYPGARGNTIYF	TGTGCCAGCAGTTACTACCCAGGGGCAAGAGGAAACACCATATATTTT
TRBV10-3	TRBJ2-1	TRBD2	-	CAISESTSIDEQFF	TGTGCCATCAGTGAGTCGACTAGCATAGATGAGCAGTTCTTC
TRBV10-2	TRBJ2-7	TRBD2	-	CASSEEASGSYEQYF	TGCGCCAGCAGTGAGGAGGCTAGCGGGAGTTACGAGCAGTACTTC
TRBV7-9	TRBJ1-1	TRBD1	-	CASSLTGAIVNTEAFF	TGTGCCAGCTCGCTGACAGGGGCGATAGTGAACACTGAAGCTTTCTTT
TRBV7-6	TRBJ2-6	TRBD2	-	CASSRGLAGANVLTF	TGTGCCAGCAGCCGCGGACTAGCTGGGGCCAACGTCCTGACTTTC
TRBV5-1	TRBJ2-1	TRBD1	-	CASSLTDRGGNEQFF	TGCGCCAGCAGCTTGACGGACAGGGGCGGGAATGAGCAGTTCTTC
TRBV5-6	TRBJ2-7	-	once	CASSHDWRREQYF	TGTGCCAGCAGCCATGACTGGCGTCGGGAGCAGTACTTC
TRBV14	TRBJ2-7	TRBD2	-	CASSVLAGGRGEQYF	TGTGCCAGCAGCGTACTAGCGGGAGGGCGGGGCGAGCAGTACTTC
TRBV11-3	TRBJ1-1	TRBD1	-	CASSLEPGQEAFF	TGTGCCAGCAGCTTAGAACCGGGACAGGAAGCTTTCTTT
TRBV10-3	TRBJ2-5	TRBD2	-	CAISRLAGEGETQYF	TGTGCCATCAGTAGACTAGCGGGAGAGGGGGAGACCCAGTACTTC
TRBV7-8	TRBJ1-3	-	-	CASSSGITGPSSGNTIYF	TGTGCCAGCAGCTCAGGGATTACTGGACCAAGCTCTGGAAACACCATATATTTT
TRBV9	TRBJ2-2	-	-	CASSVAPKNTGELFF	TGTGCCAGCAGCGTAGCACCTAAAAACACCGGGGAGCTGTTTTTT
TRBV19	TRBJ2-2	-	-	CASGGRTNTGELFF	TGTGCCAGCGGGGGGCGGACGAACACCGGGGAGCTGTTTTTT
TRBV13	TRBJ2-7	TRBD2	-	CASSWTSGRGVDGEQYF	TGTGCCAGCAGCTGGACTAGCGGGAGGGGGGTCGACGGCGAGCAGTACTTC
TRBV11-1	TRBJ2-1	TRBD2	-	CASSPRGSGRAGEQFF	TGTGCCAGCAGCCCGAGGGGTAGCGGGAGGGCCGGTGAGCAGTTCTTC